This TCR beta chain appears in the sequencing data of a study of blood T cell repertoires in COVID-19. This CDR3 is built from 18 residues. The J segment lost 0 bases and the V segment lost 0 bases, leaving 9 bases of the junction unmatched. CDR1 WNHNN and CDR2 SYGVQD come from the germline V gene (reference sequence). Sequencing used immunoSEQ multiplex PCR; TCRdb keeps in-frame clones, though not all of them. There are under 300,000 clones in the sample; around 83% occur only once, and approximately 2% lies in the top ten. The sample consisted of peripheral blood. The chain uses TRBV10-1 and TRBJ2-3; TRBD1 matches at 7 bases. This TCR derives from a man under 40 who had recovered from COVID-19. The CDR3: CASSESIGTETSTDTQYF. CDR3 DNA: TGCGCCAGCAGTGAGTCGATAGGGACAGAGACTAGCACAGATACGCAGTATTTT.